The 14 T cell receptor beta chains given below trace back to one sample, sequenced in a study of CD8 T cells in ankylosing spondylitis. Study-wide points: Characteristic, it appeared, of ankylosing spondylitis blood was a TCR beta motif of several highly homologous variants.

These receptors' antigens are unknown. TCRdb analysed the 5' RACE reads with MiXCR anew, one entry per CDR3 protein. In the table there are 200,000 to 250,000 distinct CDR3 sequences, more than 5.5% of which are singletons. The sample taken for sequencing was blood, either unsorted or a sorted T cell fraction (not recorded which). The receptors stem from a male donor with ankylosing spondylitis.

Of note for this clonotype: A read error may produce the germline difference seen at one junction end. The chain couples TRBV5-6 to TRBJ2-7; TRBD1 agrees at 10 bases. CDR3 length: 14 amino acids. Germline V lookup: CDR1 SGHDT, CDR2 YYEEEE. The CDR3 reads CAISPGTGVHEQYF. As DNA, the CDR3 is TGTGCCATCAGCCCCGGGACAGGGGTGCACGAGCAGTACTTC.

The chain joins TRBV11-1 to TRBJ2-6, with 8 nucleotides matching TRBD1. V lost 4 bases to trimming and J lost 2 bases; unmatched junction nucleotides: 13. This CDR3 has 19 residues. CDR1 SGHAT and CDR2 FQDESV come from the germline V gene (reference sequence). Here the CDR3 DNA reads TGTGCCAGCAGCTGGAGGGCAGGGGGCGCCCCCACTGGGGCCAACGTCCTGACTTTC. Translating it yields CASSWRAGGAPTGANVLTF.

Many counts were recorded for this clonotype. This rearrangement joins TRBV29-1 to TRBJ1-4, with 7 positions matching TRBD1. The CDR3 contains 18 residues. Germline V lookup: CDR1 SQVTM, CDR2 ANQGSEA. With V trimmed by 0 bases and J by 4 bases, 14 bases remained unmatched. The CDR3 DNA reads TGCAGCGTTGAAGACGGTCTTTACGGGACAGTGTATAATGAAAAACTGTTTTTT. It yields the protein CSVEDGLYGTVYNEKLFF.

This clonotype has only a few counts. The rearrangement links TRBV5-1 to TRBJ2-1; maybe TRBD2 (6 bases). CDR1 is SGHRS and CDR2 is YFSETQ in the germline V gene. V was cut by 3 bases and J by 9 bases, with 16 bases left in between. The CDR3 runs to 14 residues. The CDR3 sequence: CASSWGLGGGEQFF. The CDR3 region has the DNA TGCGCCAGCAGCTGGGGACTTGGAGGTGGTGAGCAGTTCTTC.

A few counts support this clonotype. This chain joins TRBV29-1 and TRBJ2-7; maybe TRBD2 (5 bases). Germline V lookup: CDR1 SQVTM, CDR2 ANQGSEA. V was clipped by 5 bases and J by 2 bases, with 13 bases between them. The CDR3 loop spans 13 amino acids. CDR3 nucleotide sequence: TGCAGCGTTCATGAGGGTGCAACCTACGAGCAGTACTTC. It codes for CSVHEGATYEQYF.

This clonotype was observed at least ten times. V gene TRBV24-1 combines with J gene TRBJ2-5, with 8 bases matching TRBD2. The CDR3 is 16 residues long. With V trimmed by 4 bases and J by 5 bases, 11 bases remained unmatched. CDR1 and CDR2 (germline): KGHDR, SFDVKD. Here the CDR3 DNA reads TGTGCCACCAGTGAGCGCCAAGCGGGGGTGGGTGAGACCCAGTACTTC. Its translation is CATSERQAGVGETQYF.

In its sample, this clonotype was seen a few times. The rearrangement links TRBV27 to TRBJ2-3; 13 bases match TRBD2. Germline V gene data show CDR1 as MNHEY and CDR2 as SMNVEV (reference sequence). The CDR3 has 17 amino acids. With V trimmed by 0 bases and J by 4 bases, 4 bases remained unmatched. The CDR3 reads CASSLSRLAGGSDTQYF. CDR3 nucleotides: TGTGCCAGCAGTTTATCGAGACTAGCGGGAGGATCAGATACGCAGTATTTT.

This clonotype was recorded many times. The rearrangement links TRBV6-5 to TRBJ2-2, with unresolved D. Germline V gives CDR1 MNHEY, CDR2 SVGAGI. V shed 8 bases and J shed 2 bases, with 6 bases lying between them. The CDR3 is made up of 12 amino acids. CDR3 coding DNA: TGTGCCAGCGGACCTAACACCGGGGAGCTGTTTTTT. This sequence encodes CASGPNTGELFF.

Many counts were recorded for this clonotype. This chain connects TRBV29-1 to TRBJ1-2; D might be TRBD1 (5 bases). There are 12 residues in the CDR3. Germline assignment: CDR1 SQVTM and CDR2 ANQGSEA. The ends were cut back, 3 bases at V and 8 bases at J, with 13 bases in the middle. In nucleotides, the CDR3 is TGCAGCGTTGATACAGGAATTTTAGGCTACACCTTC. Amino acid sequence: CSVDTGILGYTF.

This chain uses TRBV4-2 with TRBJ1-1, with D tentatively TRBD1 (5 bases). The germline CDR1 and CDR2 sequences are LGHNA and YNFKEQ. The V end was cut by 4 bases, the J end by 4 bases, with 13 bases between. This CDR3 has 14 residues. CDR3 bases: TGTGCCAGCAGCCCCACGGGGGGGGGCACTGAAGCTTTCTTT. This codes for CASSPTGGGTEAFF.

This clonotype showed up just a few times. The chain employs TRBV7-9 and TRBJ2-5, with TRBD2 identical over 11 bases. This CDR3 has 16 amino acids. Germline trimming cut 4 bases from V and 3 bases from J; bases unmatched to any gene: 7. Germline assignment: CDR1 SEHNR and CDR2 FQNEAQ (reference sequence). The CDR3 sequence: CASSSLAGGLKETQYF. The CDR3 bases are TGTGCCAGCAGCTCTCTAGCGGGGGGCCTAAAAGAGACCCAGTACTTC.

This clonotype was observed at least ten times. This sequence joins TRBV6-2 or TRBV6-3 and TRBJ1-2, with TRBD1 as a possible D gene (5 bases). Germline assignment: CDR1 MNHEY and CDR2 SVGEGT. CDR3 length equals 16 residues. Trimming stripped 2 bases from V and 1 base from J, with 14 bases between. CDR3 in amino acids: CASSYTLRGGNYGYTF. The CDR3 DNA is TGTGCCAGCAGTTACACCCTTCGGGGGGGTAACTATGGCTACACCTTC.

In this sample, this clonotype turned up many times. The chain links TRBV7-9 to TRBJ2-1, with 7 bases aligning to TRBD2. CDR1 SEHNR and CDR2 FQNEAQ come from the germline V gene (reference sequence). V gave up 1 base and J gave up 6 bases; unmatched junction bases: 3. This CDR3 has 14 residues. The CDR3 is CASSLGGSSNEQFF. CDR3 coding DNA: TGTGCCAGCAGCTTAGGCGGGAGTTCCAATGAGCAGTTCTTC.

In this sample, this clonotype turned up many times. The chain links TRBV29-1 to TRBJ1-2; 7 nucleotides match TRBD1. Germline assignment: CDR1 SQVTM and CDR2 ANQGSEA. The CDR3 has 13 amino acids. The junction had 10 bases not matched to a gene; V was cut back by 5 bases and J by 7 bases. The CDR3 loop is CSVSGTAISGYTF. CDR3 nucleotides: TGCAGCGTTTCCGGGACAGCCATTTCTGGCTACACCTTC.